This T cell receptor beta chain was sequenced for a study of blood T cell repertoires in COVID-19 (dated by TCRdb to about 2020). The study in broad terms: Collaborator samples came from the United States, Italy and Spain and covered acute and convalescent phases of COVID-19. The material from the prospective study consisted of cDNA or gDNA derived from T cells, B-cell-depleted T cells, or PBMCs. The dataset comprised deeply sampled blood TCRbeta repertoires from subjects exposed to, actively infected with, or recovered from COVID-19. The repertoires were made available in a free public database intended to serve as a resource for research on the immune response to SARS-CoV-2. The samples were drawn from two sources: the first 160 participants of the ongoing ImmuneRACE study, and 950 to 1,500 subjects contributed by 6 global collaborators. Nearly every sample came with metadata listing a de-identified subject ID, COVID-19 status, age in years and sex. Where HLA class I and class II types were available, the types were taken from metadata supplied by the sample provider, not from assay-based typing. Summary of the overall study and its limitations: How much clinical and demographic metadata was included differed by source and by participant, and the metadata was provided uncurated.

The CDR3, from cysteine to phenylalanine, totals 16 residues. The only DNA kept is the CDR3, 48 bases in frame from the first base. CDR1 and CDR2 are drawn from the germline V gene: SGHRS, YFSETQ. For this chain, trimming is 1 base at the V end and 3 bases at the J end, and the number of junction bases without a gene match is 4. The immunoSEQ Assay, a bias-controlled multiplex PCR, was used to amplify TCRbeta CDR3 regions from genomic DNA. The source study handled its data this way. The number of nucleated cells in each sample was estimated from the amplification of reference gene primers within the assay. To quantify the absolute abundance of each unique TCRbeta CDR3 rearrangement, sequence reads were collapsed and filtered. For each sample, productive Simpson clonality was calculated as the square root of Simpson's diversity index over productive rearrangements. Imported from immuneACCESS, the table was reduced by TCRdb to in-frame sequences with V and J called. These copies leave out some clones; in studies compared against another copy, an unresolved V gene accounts for under half, and the cause of the remainder is not known. The DNA gave D and trimming, while V, J and clone size come from that table. In this sample the table shows around 16,000 clones, 82% of which occur a single time. Clones ranked in the top ten supply over 20% of the sample.

In the case of this clone: It has no known antigen specificity. No quality values exist for individual bases; no much larger clone is one base distant.

Whole blood was collected in K2EDTA tubes by collaborating institutions according to the institutions' own protocols. Collaborator samples were shipped for TCRbeta analysis as frozen whole blood, isolated PBMCs, or DNA extracted from either sample type. The source material was peripheral blood. The clonotype was recovered from a man of 80 years or more with active or convalescent COVID-19. Recombination connected TRBV5-1 to TRBJ2-2; the central 9 bases match TRBD1. The nucleotides are TGCGCCAGCAGCTTGTCGGGACAGGGTTACACCGGGGAGCTGTTTTTT. This codes for CASSLSGQGYTGELFF.